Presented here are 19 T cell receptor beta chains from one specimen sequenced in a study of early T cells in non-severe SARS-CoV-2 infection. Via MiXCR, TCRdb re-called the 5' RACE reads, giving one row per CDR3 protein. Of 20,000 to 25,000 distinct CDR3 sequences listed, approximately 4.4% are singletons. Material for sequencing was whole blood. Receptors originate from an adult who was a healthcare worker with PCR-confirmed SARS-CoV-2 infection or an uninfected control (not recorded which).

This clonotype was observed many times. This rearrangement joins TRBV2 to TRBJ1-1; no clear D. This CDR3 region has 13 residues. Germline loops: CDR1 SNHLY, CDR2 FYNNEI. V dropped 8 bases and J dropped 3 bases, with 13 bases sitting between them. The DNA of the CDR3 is TGTGCCAGCGGTATCGGGCGCGACACTGAAGCTTTCTTT. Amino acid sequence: CASGIGRDTEAFF.

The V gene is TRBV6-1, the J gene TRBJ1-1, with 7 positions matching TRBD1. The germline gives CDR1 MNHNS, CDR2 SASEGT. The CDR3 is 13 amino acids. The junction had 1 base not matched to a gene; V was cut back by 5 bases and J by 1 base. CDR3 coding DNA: TGTGCCAGCAGTAGGGGGCGGAACACTGAAGCTTTCTTT. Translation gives CASSRGRNTEAFF.

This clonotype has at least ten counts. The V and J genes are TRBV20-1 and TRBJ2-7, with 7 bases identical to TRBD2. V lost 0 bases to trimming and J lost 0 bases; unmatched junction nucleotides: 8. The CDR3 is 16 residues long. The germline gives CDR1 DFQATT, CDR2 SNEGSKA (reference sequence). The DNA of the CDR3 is TGCAGTGCTAGAGATTCCTGGCGGGAGACCTCCTACGAGCAGTACTTC. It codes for CSARDSWRETSYEQYF.

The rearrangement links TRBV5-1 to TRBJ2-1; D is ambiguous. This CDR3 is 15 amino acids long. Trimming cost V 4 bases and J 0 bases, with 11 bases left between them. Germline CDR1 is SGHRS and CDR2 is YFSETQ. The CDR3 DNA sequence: TGCGCCAGCAGCCCGCGCTTAAGCTCCTACAATGAGCAGTTCTTC. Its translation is CASSPRLSSYNEQFF. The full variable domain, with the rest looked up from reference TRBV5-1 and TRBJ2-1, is KAGVTQTPRYLIKTRGQQVTLSCSPISGHRSVSWYQQTPGQGLQFLFEYFSETQRNKGNFPGRFSGRQFSNSRSEMNVSTLELGDSALYLCASSPRLSSYNEQFFGPGTRLTVL.

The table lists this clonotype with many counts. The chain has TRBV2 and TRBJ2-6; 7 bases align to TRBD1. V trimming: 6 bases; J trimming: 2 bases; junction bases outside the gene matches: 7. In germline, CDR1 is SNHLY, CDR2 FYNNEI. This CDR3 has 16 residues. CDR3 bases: TGTGCCAGCAGACAGGGGTCGAGCCCTGGGGCCAACGTCCTGACTTTC. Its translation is CASRQGSSPGANVLTF.

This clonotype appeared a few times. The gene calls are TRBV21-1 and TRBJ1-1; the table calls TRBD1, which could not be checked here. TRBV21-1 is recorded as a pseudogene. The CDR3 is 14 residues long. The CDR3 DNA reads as TGTGCCAGCAGCAAAGGGACAGGGAACACTGAAGCTTTCTTT. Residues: CASSKGTGNTEAFF.

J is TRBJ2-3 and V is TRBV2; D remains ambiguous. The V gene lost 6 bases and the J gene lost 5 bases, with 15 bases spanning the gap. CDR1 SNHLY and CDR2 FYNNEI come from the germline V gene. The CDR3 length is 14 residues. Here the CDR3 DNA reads TGTGCCAGCAGGCAGGAACGACTGGGAGATACGCAGTATTTT. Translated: CASRQERLGDTQYF.

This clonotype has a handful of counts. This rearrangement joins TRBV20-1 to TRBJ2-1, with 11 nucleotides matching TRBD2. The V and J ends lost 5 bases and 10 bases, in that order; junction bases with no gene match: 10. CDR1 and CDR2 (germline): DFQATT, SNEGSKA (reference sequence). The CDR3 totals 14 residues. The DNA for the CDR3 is TGCAGTGCTCGCTTTAGCGGGAGGGCCAGGGAGCAGTTCTTC. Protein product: CSARFSGRAREQFF.

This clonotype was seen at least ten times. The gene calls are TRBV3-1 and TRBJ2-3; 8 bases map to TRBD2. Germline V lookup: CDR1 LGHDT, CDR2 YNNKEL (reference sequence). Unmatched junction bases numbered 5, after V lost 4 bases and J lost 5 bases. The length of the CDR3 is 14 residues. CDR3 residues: CASSPAGGLDTQYF. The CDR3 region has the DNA TGTGCCAGCAGCCCCGCGGGAGGATTAGATACGCAGTATTTT.

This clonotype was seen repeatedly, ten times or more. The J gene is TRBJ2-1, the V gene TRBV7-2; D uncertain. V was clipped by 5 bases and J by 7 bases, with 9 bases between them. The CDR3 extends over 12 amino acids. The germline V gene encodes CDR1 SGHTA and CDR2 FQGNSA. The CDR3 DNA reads TGTGCCAGCAGCGCCGGGCCGAATGAGCAGTTCTTC. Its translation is CASSAGPNEQFF.

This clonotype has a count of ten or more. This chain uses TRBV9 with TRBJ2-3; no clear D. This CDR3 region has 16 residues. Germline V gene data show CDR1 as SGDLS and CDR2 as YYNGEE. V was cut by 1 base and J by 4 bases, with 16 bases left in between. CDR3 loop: CASSVSPGLQADTQYF. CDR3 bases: TGTGCCAGCAGCGTAAGCCCGGGCCTCCAGGCAGATACGCAGTATTTT. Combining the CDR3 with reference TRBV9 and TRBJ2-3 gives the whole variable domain DSGVTQTPKHLITATGQRVTLRCSPRSGDLSVYWYQQSLDQGLQFLIQYYNGEERAKGNILERFSAQQFPDLHSELNLSSLELGDSALYFCASSVSPGLQADTQYFGPGTRLTVL.

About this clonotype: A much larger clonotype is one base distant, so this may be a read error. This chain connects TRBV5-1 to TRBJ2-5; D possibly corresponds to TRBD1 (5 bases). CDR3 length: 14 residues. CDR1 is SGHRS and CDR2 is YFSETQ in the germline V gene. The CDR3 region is CAGSYPGPQETQYF. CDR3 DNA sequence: TGCGCCGGCAGCTACCCAGGGCCCCAAGAGACCCAGTACTTC.

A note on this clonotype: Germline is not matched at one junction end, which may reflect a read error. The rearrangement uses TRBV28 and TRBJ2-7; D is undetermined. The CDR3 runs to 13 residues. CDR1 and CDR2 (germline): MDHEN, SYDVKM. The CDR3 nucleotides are TGTGCCAGCAACCGAGCCCCCTCCTACAAGCAGTACTTC. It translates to CASNRAPSYKQYF.

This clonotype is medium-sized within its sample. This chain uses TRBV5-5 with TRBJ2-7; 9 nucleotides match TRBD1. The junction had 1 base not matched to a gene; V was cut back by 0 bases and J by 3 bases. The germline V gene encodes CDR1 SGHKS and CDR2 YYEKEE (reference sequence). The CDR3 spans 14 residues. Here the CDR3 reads CASSLEGQGYEQYF. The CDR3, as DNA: TGTGCCAGCAGCTTGGAGGGACAGGGCTACGAGCAGTACTTC.

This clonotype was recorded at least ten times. CDR3 loop: CASSLAEAFF. CDR3 nucleotides: TGTGCCAGCAGCTTAGCTGAAGCTTTCTTT. The V call is TRBV7-9, the J call TRBJ1-1; D not resolved. The CDR3 runs to 10 residues. Germline CDR1 SEHNR, CDR2 FQNEAQ (reference sequence). Trimming cost V 0 bases and J 7 bases, with 0 bases left between them. The complete variable domain, with remaining parts taken from reference TRBV7-9 and TRBJ1-1, reads DTGVSQNPRHKITKRGQNVTFRCDPISEHNRLYWYRQTLGQGPEFLTYFQNEAQLEKSRLLSDRFSAERPKGSFSTLEIQRTEQGDSAMYLCASSLAEAFFGQGTRLTVV.

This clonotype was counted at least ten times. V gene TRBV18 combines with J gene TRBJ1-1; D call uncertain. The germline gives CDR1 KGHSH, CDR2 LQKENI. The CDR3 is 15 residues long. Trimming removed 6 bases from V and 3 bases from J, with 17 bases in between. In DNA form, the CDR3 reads TGTGCCAGCTCGCCCAGCGTGGTGGTGGACACTGAAGCTTTCTTT. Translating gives CASSPSVVVDTEAFF.

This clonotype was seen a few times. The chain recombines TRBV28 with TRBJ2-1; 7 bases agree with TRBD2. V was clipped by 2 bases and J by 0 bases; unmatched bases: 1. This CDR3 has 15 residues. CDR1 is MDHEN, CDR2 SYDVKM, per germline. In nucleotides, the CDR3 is TGTGCCAGCAGTTTACTAGCGGACTCCTACAATGAGCAGTTCTTC. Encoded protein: CASSLLADSYNEQFF.

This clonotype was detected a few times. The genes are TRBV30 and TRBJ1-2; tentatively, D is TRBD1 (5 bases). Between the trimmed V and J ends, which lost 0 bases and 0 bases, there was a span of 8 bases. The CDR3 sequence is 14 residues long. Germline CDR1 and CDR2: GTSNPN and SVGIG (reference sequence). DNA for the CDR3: TGTGCCTGGAGTGTAAGACAGACTAACTATGGCTACACCTTC. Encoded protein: CAWSVRQTNYGYTF. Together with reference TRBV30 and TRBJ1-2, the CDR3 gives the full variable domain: SQTIHQWPATLVQPVGSPLSLECTVEGTSNPNLYWYRQAAGRGLQLLFYSVGIGQISSEVPQNLSASRPQDRQFILSSKKLLLSDSGFYLCAWSVRQTNYGYTFGSGTRLTVV.

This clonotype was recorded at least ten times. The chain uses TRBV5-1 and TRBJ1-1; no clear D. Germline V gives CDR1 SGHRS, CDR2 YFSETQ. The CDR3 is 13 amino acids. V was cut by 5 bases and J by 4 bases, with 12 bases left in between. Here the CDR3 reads CASSKLKSTEAFF. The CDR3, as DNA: TGCGCCAGCAGTAAGTTAAAAAGCACTGAAGCTTTCTTT. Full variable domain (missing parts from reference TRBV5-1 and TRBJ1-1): KAGVTQTPRYLIKTRGQQVTLSCSPISGHRSVSWYQQTPGQGLQFLFEYFSETQRNKGNFPGRFSGRQFSNSRSEMNVSTLELGDSALYLCASSKLKSTEAFFGQGTRLTVV.